Below are 3 T cell receptor beta chains sequenced from a single sample in a study of blood T cell repertoires in COVID-19. Using immunoSEQ multiplex PCR, the repertoire was profiled, and TCRdb retains in-frame clones only, with some absent. Found here are roughly 300,000 clones, roughly nine tenths of them singletons; the top ten hold less than 20%. The sequenced sample was PBMCs or T cells enriched from blood (not recorded which). These TCRs come from a woman aged 25 to 39 who had recovered from COVID-19.

V usage is TRBV11-3 and J usage is TRBJ2-2, with TRBD1 matching over 7 bases. Germline V gene data show CDR1 as SGHNT and CDR2 as YENEEA. The CDR3 runs to 13 residues. V lost 5 bases to trimming and J lost 7 bases; unmatched junction nucleotides: 4. CDR3 region: CASSTRQGGELFF. The CDR3 bases are TGTGCCAGCAGCACCCGACAGGGCGGGGAGCTGTTTTTT.

The gene calls are TRBV19 and TRBJ1-1, with a weak D call TRBD1 (6 bases). Trimming pared 9 bases from V and 3 bases from J, leaving 11 bases between. CDR1 and CDR2 from the germline V gene are LNHDA and SQIVND (reference sequence). The CDR3 spans 12 residues. The chain's CDR3 is CASLTGYTEAFF. Written as DNA, the CDR3 is TGTGCCAGCTTAACAGGGTACACTGAAGCTTTCTTT.

The chain recombines TRBV7-3 with TRBJ2-1; 7 bases fit TRBD1. The CDR3 is made up of 15 amino acids. The V gene's germline CDR1 is SGHTA and CDR2 FQGTGA. V was clipped by 5 bases and J by 4 bases; unmatched bases: 8. The DNA for the CDR3 is TGTGCCAGCAGCCGTACCGGGACAGCTTACAATGAGCAGTTCTTC. Its translation is CASSRTGTAYNEQFF.